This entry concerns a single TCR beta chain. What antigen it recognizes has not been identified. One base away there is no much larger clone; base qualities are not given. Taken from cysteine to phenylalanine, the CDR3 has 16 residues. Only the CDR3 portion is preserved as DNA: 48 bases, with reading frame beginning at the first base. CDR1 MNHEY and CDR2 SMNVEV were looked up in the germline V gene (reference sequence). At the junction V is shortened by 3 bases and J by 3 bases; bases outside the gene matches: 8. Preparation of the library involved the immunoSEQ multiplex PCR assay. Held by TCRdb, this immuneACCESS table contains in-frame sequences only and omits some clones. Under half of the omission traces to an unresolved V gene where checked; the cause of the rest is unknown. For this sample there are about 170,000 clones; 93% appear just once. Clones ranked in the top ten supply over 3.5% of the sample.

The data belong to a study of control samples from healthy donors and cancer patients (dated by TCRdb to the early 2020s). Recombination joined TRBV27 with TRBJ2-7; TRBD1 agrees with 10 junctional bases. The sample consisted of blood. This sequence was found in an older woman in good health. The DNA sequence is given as TGTGCCAGCAGTTTCCAGCCCGGGACAGGGGTCTACGAGCAGTACTTC. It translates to CASSFQPGTGVYEQYF.